This T cell receptor beta chain appears in the sequencing data of a study of blood T cell repertoires in COVID-19. Study-wide context: Researchers got acute and convalescent COVID-19 samples from the United States, Italy and Spain. PBMCs, B-cell-depleted T cells, or T cells were the source of the cDNA or gDNA that made up the material.

Here immunoSEQ multiplex PCR was the method, and the copy in TCRdb shows in-frame clones only, minus some. The sample includes 140,000 to 150,000 clones, around 90% of them seen just once. V was clipped by 4 bases and J by 5 bases, with 19 bases between them. The CDR3 covers 16 residues. From germline, CDR1 is SEHNR and CDR2 FQNEAQ (reference sequence). The origin of this receptor is a man aged 60-69 years with active or convalescent COVID-19. The chain is built from TRBV7-9 and TRBJ2-3, with a weak D call TRBD2 (5 bases). The specimen was peripheral blood. DNA of the CDR3: TGTGCCAGCAGCTCCGGGCGAGCGGTTATGGGAGATACGCAGTATTTT. Translation: CASSSGRAVMGDTQYF.